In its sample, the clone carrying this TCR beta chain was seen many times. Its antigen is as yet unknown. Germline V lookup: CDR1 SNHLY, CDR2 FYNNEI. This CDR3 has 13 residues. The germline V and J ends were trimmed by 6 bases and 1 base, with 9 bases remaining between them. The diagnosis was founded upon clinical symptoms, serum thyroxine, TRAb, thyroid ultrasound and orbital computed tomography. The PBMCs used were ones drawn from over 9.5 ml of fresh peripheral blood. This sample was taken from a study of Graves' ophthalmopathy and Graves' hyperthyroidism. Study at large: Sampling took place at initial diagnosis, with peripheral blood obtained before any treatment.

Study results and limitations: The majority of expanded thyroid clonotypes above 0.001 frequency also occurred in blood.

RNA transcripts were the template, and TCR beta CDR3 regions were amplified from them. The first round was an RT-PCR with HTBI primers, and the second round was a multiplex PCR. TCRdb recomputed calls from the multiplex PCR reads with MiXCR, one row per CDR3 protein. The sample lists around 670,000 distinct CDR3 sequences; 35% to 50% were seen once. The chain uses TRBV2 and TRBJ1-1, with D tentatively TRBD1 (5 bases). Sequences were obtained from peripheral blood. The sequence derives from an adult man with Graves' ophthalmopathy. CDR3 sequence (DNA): TGTGCCAGCAGGGGAACAGGGAACACTGAAGCTTTCTTT. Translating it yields CASRGTGNTEAFF.